The clone carrying this TCR beta chain was seen a few times. Its antigen remains unknown. Trimming removed 5 bases from V and 8 bases from J; junction bases left unmatched: 14. In germline, CDR1 is SGHTA, CDR2 FQGNSA. The CDR3 loop spans 18 amino acids. TCRB transcripts that were expressed got sequenced, as all of the isolated RNA had been reverse transcribed. Data came from immunoSEQ multiplex PCR; TCRdb stores just in-frame clones and leaves some out. The table lists 860,000 or so clones, 17% of them singletons. By way of CD45RO/CCR7/CD25/CD127/CD95/CD27, the CD4+ regulatory, stem cell-like memory, central memory and naive cells were sorted. This entry comes from a study of beta chain features in type 1 diabetes. General observations from the study: All four CD4+ subsets of Type 1 diabetes patients contained TCRB CDR3s that were moderately but significantly shorter. Relative to healthy donors, patients appeared to have naive, central memory and Treg TCRB repertoires that were more similar.

This receptor was taken from a young woman in good health. The genes are TRBV7-2 and TRBJ2-2, with 13 nucleotides matching TRBD2. The sequencing input was naive CD4+ T cells from blood. CDR3 amino acids: CASSPRTSGSTLRGELFF. Written as DNA, the CDR3 is TGTGCCAGCAGCCCTAGGACTAGCGGGAGTACTTTGAGAGGGGAGCTGTTTTTT.